This TCR beta chain was sequenced in a study of T cells in Graves' hyperthyroidism and ophthalmopathy. The V end was cut by 0 bases, the J end by 4 bases, with 11 bases between. The CDR3 has 15 amino acids. Germline values: CDR1 MNHEY, CDR2 SVGAGI. Amplified regions were TCR beta CDR3 sequences from RNA transcripts. The HTBI primer set drove a first-round RT-PCR of the TCR CDR3. Via MiXCR, TCRdb re-called the multiplex PCR reads, giving one row per CDR3 protein. The sample records about 480,000 distinct CDR3 sequences, around 14% being singletons. The V gene is TRBV6-5, the J gene TRBJ2-3, with D possibly being TRBD1 or TRBD2 (5 bases each). The clonotype comes from a woman in her late teens or twenties with Graves' hyperthyroidism. The specimen was blood. DNA for the CDR3: TGTGCCAGCAGTTACTCGGGGGTAGGGGCAGATACGCAGTATTTT. Translation: CASSYSGVGADTQYF.